This T cell receptor (beta chain) stems from a study of blood T cells in healthy people across ages. Primers used in a second PCR of about 6 to 11 cycles were a sample-barcoded 5' primer and a J-beta primer mix. Via MiXCR, TCRdb re-called the 5' RACE reads, giving one row per CDR3 protein. The sample lists fewer than 1,000,000 distinct CDR3 sequences, 44% seen once, with about a fifth in the top ten. V was clipped by 5 bases and J by 0 bases; unmatched bases: 24. The CDR3 consists of 23 residues. Germline V gene data show CDR1 as SGHAT and CDR2 as FQNNGV. This clonotype has just a few counts. The gene calls are TRBV11-2 and TRBJ2-7; 14 bases are shared with TRBD2. The clonotype comes from a man aged 60 to 69 in good health. The source material was blood. The DNA of the CDR3 is TGTGCCAGCAGCCTAAAAGGACTAGCGGGGGGTTCGACAAACAAAGGTTCCTCCTACGAGCAGTACTTC. Residues: CASSLKGLAGGSTNKGSSYEQYF. The variable domain in full, with the rest retrieved from reference TRBV11-2 and TRBJ2-7, is EAGVAQSPRYKIIEKRQSVAFWCNPISGHATLYWYQQILGQGPKLLIQFQNNGVVDDSQLPKDRFSAERLKGVDSTLKIQPAKLEDSAVYLCASSLKGLAGGSTNKGSSYEQYFGPGTRLTVT.